A single sample is the source of the 27 T cell receptor beta chains below, sequenced in a study of cytomegalovirus exposure and HLA in healthy donors. Vbeta (60) and Jbeta (13) primers were used in the PCR. Method: immunoSEQ multiplex PCR; TCRdb's copy keeps in-frame clones and lacks some. Here the sample table reports over 110,000 clones. The sequenced sample consisted of PBMCs. The source of these receptors is a male donor in good health and CMV-seronegative.

This chain uses TRBV10-3 with TRBJ2-1; perhaps TRBD1 as D (5 bases). The length of the CDR3 is 14 residues. The germline gives CDR1 ENHRY, CDR2 SYGVKD. The germline V and J ends were trimmed by 7 bases and 5 bases, with 15 bases remaining between them. The CDR3 loop reads CAITDSWGNNEQFF. CDR3 nucleotide sequence: TGTGCCATCACCGACAGTTGGGGTAACAATGAGCAGTTCTTC.

The chain combines TRBV7-2 with TRBJ2-7; 7 nucleotides line up with TRBD2. Germline CDR1 reads SGHTA; CDR2 reads FQGNSA. This CDR3 is 16 amino acids long. Unmatched junction bases numbered 6, after V lost 1 base and J lost 0 bases. The CDR3 here is CASSLDSGGSSYEQYF. The CDR3 nucleotides are TGTGCCAGCAGCTTAGATTCGGGCGGGAGCTCCTACGAGCAGTACTTC.

This sequence joins TRBV6-5 and TRBJ2-2, with TRBD1 identical over 7 bases. The CDR3 covers 14 residues. The J segment lost 3 bases and the V segment lost 6 bases, leaving 4 bases of the junction unmatched. Germline values: CDR1 MNHEY, CDR2 SVGAGI. The CDR3 DNA is TGTGCCAGCAGCTACGGACAGGACACCGGGGAGCTGTTTTTT. Encoded protein: CASSYGQDTGELFF.

This chain's CDR3 is CASSLRGRWAYEQYF. CDR3 nucleotides: TGTGCCAGCAGTTTAAGGGGGCGGTGGGCCTACGAGCAGTACTTC. The chain carries TRBV27 and TRBJ2-7, with 7 nucleotides matching TRBD1. Germline V lookup: CDR1 MNHEY, CDR2 SMNVEV (reference sequence). The CDR3 covers 15 residues. Germline trimming cut 2 bases from V and 2 bases from J; bases unmatched to any gene: 6.

The J gene is TRBJ1-1, the V gene TRBV29-1; 7 bases align to TRBD1. This CDR3 region has 17 residues. V shed 6 bases and J 0 bases; nucleotides not matched to a gene: 16. The germline V gene encodes CDR1 SQVTM and CDR2 ANQGSEA. The CDR3 nucleotides read TGCAGCGTCTCGGCAAGGGCGGTCGACAGGGTGAACACTGAAGCTTTCTTT. Translating gives CSVSARAVDRVNTEAFF.

The chain joins TRBV30 to TRBJ1-5; 7 bases agree with TRBD1. Trimming removed 3 bases from V and 4 bases from J; junction bases left unmatched: 3. The germline gives CDR1 GTSNPN, CDR2 SVGIG (reference sequence). This CDR3 is 13 amino acids long. CDR3 bases: TGTGCCTGGAGCAAGGACAGGAATCAGCCCCAGCATTTT. The encoded protein is CAWSKDRNQPQHF.

J is TRBJ2-2 and V is TRBV11-3, with D perhaps matching TRBD1 (6 bases). V dropped 3 bases and J dropped 3 bases, with 8 bases sitting between them. Germline V gene data show CDR1 as SGHNT and CDR2 as YENEEA. This CDR3 region has 14 residues. CDR3 sequence reads: CASSFRGYTGELFF. Here the CDR3 DNA reads TGTGCCAGCAGCTTCAGGGGTTACACCGGGGAGCTGTTTTTT.

The chain joins TRBV28 to TRBJ1-5; no definite D call. The CDR3 sequence is 14 residues long. Per the germline V gene, CDR1 is MDHEN and CDR2 is SYDVKM. V gave up 4 bases and J gave up 6 bases, with 13 bases separating them. CDR3 sequence: CASSSISPSQPQHF. DNA of the CDR3: TGTGCCAGCAGTTCTATTTCACCTAGTCAGCCCCAGCATTTT.

The CDR3 loop reads CASSFSDSTYEQYF. The CDR3 nucleotides read TGTGCCAGCAGTTTTTCGGACAGTACCTACGAGCAGTACTTC. The chain carries TRBV27 and TRBJ2-7, with a possible D match to TRBD1 (6 bases). This CDR3 comprises 14 residues. Per the germline V gene, CDR1 is MNHEY and CDR2 is SMNVEV (reference sequence). With 3 bases removed from V and 2 bases from J, the gap between germline ends came to 11 bases.

The chain carries TRBV27 and TRBJ2-5; D might be TRBD2 (5 bases). This CDR3 is built from 13 residues. V was pared by 5 bases and J by 4 bases, with 11 bases between. Germline V gene sequence: CDR1 MNHEY, CDR2 SMNVEV (reference sequence). The CDR3 is CASSPWRAETQYF. CDR3 nucleotide sequence: TGTGCCAGCAGTCCCTGGCGGGCAGAGACCCAGTACTTC.

The V gene is TRBV7-2, the J gene TRBJ2-5; 7 nucleotides agree with TRBD2. CDR3 length: 15 residues. V trimming: 6 bases; J trimming: 5 bases; junction bases outside the gene matches: 12. Looked up from germline, CDR1 is SGHTA and CDR2 is FQGNSA. The CDR3, as DNA: TGTGCCAGCAGGCCCGGGACGCGGGAGACGGAGACCCAGTACTTC. Translating it yields CASRPGTRETETQYF.

Here the CDR3 reads CASSPKNEQYF. The CDR3 DNA sequence: TGTGCCAGCAGCCCAAAAAACGAGCAGTACTTC. The chain uses TRBV7-8 and TRBJ2-7; D is unclear. The CDR3 spans 11 residues. Germline V lookup: CDR1 SGHVS, CDR2 FQNEAQ. V dropped 5 bases and J dropped 5 bases, with 7 bases sitting between them.

The chain links TRBV19 to TRBJ2-6; no clear D gene. This CDR3 has 14 residues. Trimming removed 6 bases from V and 0 bases from J, with 6 bases in between. In germline, CDR1 is LNHDA, CDR2 SQIVND (reference sequence). The CDR3 protein is CASRKHSGANVLTF. Written as DNA, the CDR3 is TGTGCCAGTAGGAAACACTCTGGGGCCAACGTCCTGACTTTC.

In the case of this clone: Relative to the germline gene, one junction end is altered; a read error may explain this. V and J are TRBV29-1 and TRBJ2-7; 7 bases are shared with TRBD2. The CDR3 runs to 12 residues. CDR1 SQVTM and CDR2 ANQGSEA come from the germline V gene. CDR3 sequence (DNA): TGCAGCGTTGAGGGGGGAGGGGCCCCTCGAGACTTC. Translation gives CSVEGGGAPRDF.

This sequence joins TRBV2 and TRBJ1-6; D possibly corresponds to TRBD1 (6 bases). CDR3 length: 16 amino acids. V gave up 6 bases and J gave up 0 bases, with 12 bases separating them. Per the germline V gene, CDR1 is SNHLY and CDR2 is FYNNEI. The chain's CDR3 is CASRGTLTSYNSPLHF. CDR3 bases: TGTGCCAGCAGGGGGACATTAACCTCCTATAATTCACCCCTCCACTTT. Drawing the rest from reference TRBV2 and TRBJ1-6, the complete variable domain is EPEVTQTPSHQVTQMGQEVILRCVPISNHLYFYWYRQILGQKVEFLVSFYNNEISEKSEIFDDQFSVERPDGSNFTLKIRSTKLEDSAMYFCASRGTLTSYNSPLHFGNGTRLTVT.

The V gene is TRBV5-1, the J gene TRBJ2-7, with TRBD2 matching 12 bases. After removal of 4 bases from V and 6 bases from J, the junction contained 8 bases not matched to a gene. CDR3 size: 15 residues. Germline lookup yields CDR1 SGHRS and CDR2 YFSETQ. The CDR3 DNA is TGCGCCAGCAGCACCGGACTAGCGGGAACCAGCGAGCAGTACTTC. It specifies CASSTGLAGTSEQYF.

The chain has TRBV6-5 and TRBJ2-2; D might be TRBD2 (6 bases). Germline CDR1 and CDR2: MNHEY and SVGAGI. Between the trimmed V and J ends, which lost 2 bases and 0 bases, there was a span of 10 bases. The CDR3 has 16 residues. The CDR3 bases are TGTGCCAGCAGTTACGGGGGGAAGGCGAACACCGGGGAGCTGTTTTTT. Protein product: CASSYGGKANTGELFF.

The J gene is TRBJ1-2, the V gene TRBV5-1, with 7 bases identical to TRBD1. Germline V CDR1 and CDR2: SGHRS, YFSETQ. V was clipped by 2 bases and J by 0 bases; unmatched bases: 4. The CDR3 length is 15 residues. Written as DNA, the CDR3 is TGCGCCAGCAGCTTACAGGGGCCCCCTAACTATGGCTACACCTTC. Translation: CASSLQGPPNYGYTF.

The V call is TRBV5-1, the J call TRBJ2-5, with D perhaps TRBD1 (5 bases). Germline V lookup: CDR1 SGHRS, CDR2 YFSETQ. V gave up 0 bases and J gave up 4 bases, with 10 bases separating them. The CDR3 is 14 residues long. CDR3 DNA sequence: TGCGCCAGCAGCTTGGCCAGGGTAGGAGAGACCCAGTACTTC. Translating gives CASSLARVGETQYF.

The chain links TRBV4-3 to TRBJ1-1, with D unclear. CDR1 is LGHNA and CDR2 is YSLEER in the germline V gene. The CDR3 consists of 14 residues. V gave up 0 bases and J gave up 2 bases, with 7 bases separating them. The CDR3 spells CASSQESPNTEAFF. Written as DNA, the CDR3 is TGCGCCAGCAGCCAAGAGAGTCCAAACACTGAAGCTTTCTTT.

This chain connects TRBV25-1 to TRBJ2-7, with 9 bases identical to TRBD2. V was pared by 4 bases and J by 2 bases, with 9 bases of the junction left unmatched. The CDR3 length is 16 residues. Germline V gene data show CDR1 as MGHDK and CDR2 as SYGVNS. DNA of the CDR3: TGTGCCAGCAGTGGCCCGGTTAGCGGGAGACCCTACGAGCAGTACTTC. This encodes CASSGPVSGRPYEQYF.

This chain's CDR3 is CASSLHRGGTEAFF. The CDR3 nucleotides read TGTGCCAGCAGCTTACACCGCGGTGGTACTGAAGCTTTCTTT. The chain has TRBV7-8 and TRBJ1-1; D is unresolved. V was clipped by 2 bases and J by 5 bases, with 12 bases between them. This CDR3 has 14 amino acids. Germline CDR1 SGHVS, CDR2 FQNEAQ.

The chain combines TRBV2 with TRBJ2-1; maybe TRBD2 (6 bases). The ends were cut back, 9 bases at V and 0 bases at J, with 15 bases in the middle. Germline CDR1 SNHLY, CDR2 FYNNEI. The CDR3 loop spans 15 amino acids. The DNA for the CDR3 is TGTGCCAGTTCTGATTGGGGAGGCTCCTACAATGAGCAGTTCTTC. Protein product: CASSDWGGSYNEQFF.

The chain has TRBV30 and TRBJ2-1; 8 positions agree with TRBD2. In germline, CDR1 is GTSNPN, CDR2 SVGIG (reference sequence). After removal of 4 bases from V and 8 bases from J, the junction contained 16 bases not matched to a gene. The CDR3 sequence is 16 residues long. This CDR3 is CAWKMAGGPARDEQFF. The DNA of the CDR3 is TGTGCCTGGAAGATGGCGGGAGGCCCCGCCCGGGATGAGCAGTTCTTC.

The rearrangement links TRBV18 to TRBJ1-1, with D possibly being TRBD1 (5 bases). With 3 bases removed from V and 4 bases from J, the gap between germline ends came to 12 bases. The CDR3 is 14 residues long. Germline V gene lookup returns CDR1 KGHSH and CDR2 LQKENI. For the CDR3, the DNA is TGTGCCAGCTCACCGGGGCAACTGGGCACTGAAGCTTTCTTT. Translated: CASSPGQLGTEAFF.

The chain employs TRBV6-1 and TRBJ1-1; possible D gene TRBD1, 5 bases. The CDR3 loop spans 15 amino acids. Trimming took 3 bases from V and 4 from J, leaving 15 bases between them. Germline lookup yields CDR1 MNHNS and CDR2 SASEGT. The CDR3 nucleotides read TGTGCCAGCAGTGACCCGACAGCGACGGGCACTGAAGCTTTCTTT. Protein sequence: CASSDPTATGTEAFF.

J is TRBJ2-1 and V is TRBV29-1; TRBD2 aligns across 10 bases. The J segment lost 8 bases and the V segment lost 2 bases, leaving 6 bases of the junction unmatched. The V gene's germline CDR1 is SQVTM and CDR2 ANQGSEA. This CDR3 is 14 amino acids long. The CDR3 coding sequence is TGCAGCGTTGAACCCAGCGGGAGGGTCGATGAGCAGTTCTTC. Amino acids: CSVEPSGRVDEQFF.